This T cell receptor beta chain was retrieved from a study of cytomegalovirus exposure and HLA in healthy donors. Study at large: Among the 400 or so donors who were genotyped, approximately 76% fell in the genetic ancestry cluster that is associated with self-reported Caucasian donors.

The germline gives CDR1 SNHLY, CDR2 FYNNEI. The CDR3 has 15 amino acids. The V segment lost 4 bases and the J segment 2 bases; nucleotides outside the gene matches: 2. Details on this clone: What it binds is unknown.

In nominal health when sampled, donors likely had unrecorded immune exposures nonetheless. The study's findings and limits: A missense variant in DCLRE1C was later tied to TCR beta V- and J-gene trimming. Being productive about 87% or about 30% of the time was typical of most TCR beta V segments in an earlier analysis.

The study ran its PCR with 60 Vbeta and 13 Jbeta primers. Sequencing was performed with immunoSEQ multiplex PCR; in TCRdb, only in-frame clones are kept and a portion is missing. The sample contains 70,000 to 85,000 clones, approximately 60% of which appear only once. The rearrangement links TRBV2 to TRBJ2-3, with 11 bases that match TRBD2. This receptor was identified in a male donor in good health and CMV-seropositive. Material: PBMCs. CDR3 amino acids: CASSVAGGLTDTQYF. CDR3 DNA sequence: TGTGCCAGCAGTGTAGCGGGGGGGCTCACAGATACGCAGTATTTT.